Listed here is a single T cell receptor beta chain. Its matching antigen is unknown. This record belongs to a study of blood T cells in healthy people across ages. The ends lost 5 bases at V and 7 bases at J; junction bases unmatched: 8. CDR3 length: 13 residues. Germline lookup yields CDR1 DFQATT and CDR2 SNEGSKA (reference sequence). Findings and limits, study-wide: Roughly linear declines in TCR beta diversity per million T cells occurred with age.

For the second PCR, which ran for 7 to 11 cycles, a sample-barcoded 5' primer and a J-beta primer mix were used. A minimum of 2.5 million CDR3-containing paired-end reads was obtained for each sample. One entry per CDR3 protein results from TCRdb running MiXCR on the 5' RACE reads. The table lists 550,000 to 750,000 distinct CDR3 sequences, under 25% of them singletons. The origin of this receptor is a man aged 70-80 years in good health. J is TRBJ2-5 and V is TRBV20-1, with 9 bases lining up with TRBD2. The sample comprised blood. DNA of the CDR3: TGCAGTGCTTTCGGGACTAGCAGCGGGACCCAGTACTTC. It encodes CSAFGTSSGTQYF.